This T cell receptor (beta chain) was sequenced in a study of T cell responses to AZD1222 COVID-19 vaccine. The protocol was immunoSEQ multiplex PCR, while the TCRdb copy is restricted to in-frame clones and leaves out a portion. The data hold more than 85,000 clones, with about 91% observed a single time. About this clone: Its specificity is unknown.

General study points: There were mostly white British donors and more females than males, and clonal diversity was possibly underestimated. Seropositive status at baseline applied to only five or six AZD1222 recipients.

The TCR sequence derives from an adult in good health. Sample: peripheral blood, taken on day 0 of AZD1222 vaccination.

CDR3 region: CASSVRQGINTEAFF. As DNA, the CDR3 is TGCGCCAGCAGCGTGCGACAGGGGATAAACACTGAAGCTTTCTTT. V gene TRBV4-1 combines with J gene TRBJ1-1; the match to TRBD1 covers 8 bases. CDR1 MGHRA and CDR2 YSYEKL come from the germline V gene. J lost 2 bases, V lost 5 bases, and 7 bases had no gene match. The CDR3 consists of 15 residues.